The table lists the clone carrying this TCR beta chain with a count of one. Its antigen is not known. TCR beta sequencing covered blood CD8+ and CD4+ T cells. This sample is drawn from a study of CD8 T cells in Susac syndrome. As for the study in general: The sequenced Susac syndrome patients included about six who had clinically active disease and fewer than 10 who were in remission. Study findings and constraints: The TCR sequencing and HLA analysis in the study involved a relatively small number of individuals, as the study acknowledged.

RNA was extracted with the RNeasy kit, and a quantity of roughly 0.5 to 1 ug was reverse transcribed using random hexamers. A single record per CDR3 protein comes from TCRdb applying MiXCR to the immunoSEQ multiplex PCR reads. The repertoire holds about 240,000 distinct CDR3 sequences, with 95% to 97% as singletons. CDR1 is DFQATT, CDR2 SNEGSKA, per germline (reference sequence). V was trimmed by 6 bases and J by 3 bases, leaving 18 bases between them. The CDR3 runs to 14 residues. This receptor was identified in a human donor with Susac syndrome. Specimen: CD4+ T cells from PBMCs. The rearrangement links TRBV20-1 to TRBJ2-7; D gene uncertain. Here the CDR3 reads CSATWMGGVYEQYF. The CDR3 DNA is TGCAGTGCCACCTGGATGGGTGGGGTCTACGAGCAGTACTTC.